What follows are 29 T cell receptor beta chains derived from one specimen sequenced in a study of cytomegalovirus exposure and HLA in healthy donors. Use of 60 Vbeta and 13 Jbeta primers characterized the PCR. Assay: immunoSEQ multiplex PCR; the TCRdb copy retains only in-frame clones and omits some. The data contain about 110,000 clones, roughly 80% of them singletons. The source material was PBMCs. These receptors all stem from a man aged 55 to 70 in good health and CMV-seronegative.

This clone is a singleton in its sample. The chain employs TRBV7-6 and TRBJ2-5; TRBD1 is a possible D gene (5 bases). The CDR3 totals 14 residues. Deletions cut 2 bases from V and 2 bases from J, with 9 bases between. Germline V lookup: CDR1 SGHVS, CDR2 FNYEAQ. The CDR3 DNA reads TGTGCCAGCAGCTTATATCAGGGACAAGAGACCCAGTACTTC. Residues: CASSLYQGQETQYF. Using reference TRBV7-6 and TRBJ2-5 for the parts outside the CDR3, the full variable domain is GAGVSQSPRYKVTKRGQDVALRCDPISGHVSLYWYRQALGQGPEFLTYFNYEAQQDKSGLPNDRFSAERPEGSISTLTIQRTEQRDSAMYRCASSLYQGQETQYFGPGTRLLVL.

The rearrangement links TRBV29-1 to TRBJ1-3; 9 nucleotides align to TRBD1. J was trimmed by 4 bases and V by 7 bases; bases with no gene match: 2. The germline gives CDR1 SQVTM, CDR2 ANQGSEA. The CDR3 length is 12 residues. The CDR3 DNA reads TGCAGCGGGACAGGGGAGGGAAACACCATATATTTT. Amino acids: CSGTGEGNTIYF.

V gene TRBV14 combines with J gene TRBJ1-2; tentatively, D is TRBD1 (6 bases). The CDR3 length is 15 residues. CDR1 SGHDN and CDR2 FVKESK come from the germline V gene. V lost 2 bases and J 4 bases, leaving 14 bases between the germline ends. CDR3: CASSQIQTGTYGYTF. The CDR3 nucleotides read TGTGCCAGCAGCCAAATTCAAACAGGGACCTATGGCTACACCTTC. Full variable domain (rest looked up from reference TRBV14 and TRBJ1-2): EAGVTQFPSHSVIEKGQTVTLRCDPISGHDNLYWYRRVMGKEIKFLLHFVKESKQDESGMPNNRFLAERTGGTYSTLKVQPAELEDSGVYFCASSQIQTGTYGYTFGSGTRLTVV.

The chain joins TRBV29-1 to TRBJ2-7; D may be TRBD1 (5 bases). The V gene's germline CDR1 is SQVTM and CDR2 ANQGSEA. CDR3 length: 13 amino acids. V was shortened by 5 bases and J by 2 bases, with 13 bases between the two germline ends. The CDR3 loop is CSVSRTPTYEQYV. The CDR3 DNA reads as TGCAGCGTTTCCCGGACACCCACCTACGAGCAGTACGTC.

This chain links TRBV19 with TRBJ1-4, with TRBD1 identical over 10 bases. The V gene's germline CDR1 is LNHDA and CDR2 SQIVND (reference sequence). J lost 4 bases, V lost 5 bases, and 7 bases had no gene match. This CDR3 has 16 amino acids. The DNA for the CDR3 is TGTGCCAGTAGTGCGGGACAGGGGACAAATAATGAAAAACTGTTTTTT. Translated, it gives CASSAGQGTNNEKLFF.

This chain joins TRBV4-2 and TRBJ2-5, with 12 bases identical to TRBD2. The germline V gene encodes CDR1 LGHNA and CDR2 YNFKEQ. The CDR3 consists of 18 residues. The V gene end was trimmed by 4 bases and the J gene end by 7 bases; junction bases not matched to a gene: 16. Here the CDR3 DNA reads TGTGCCAGCAGCCCCGAAACAGGACTAGCGGGGACCCAGGGGACCCAGTACTTC. Protein: CASSPETGLAGTQGTQYF.

This chain uses TRBV6-5 with TRBJ1-2; 7 nucleotides agree with TRBD1. Germline V lookup: CDR1 MNHEY, CDR2 SVGAGI. After removal of 7 bases from V and 8 bases from J, the junction contained 19 bases not matched to a gene. The CDR3 is 16 residues long. The CDR3: CASTYSMAGTGEGYTF. As DNA, the CDR3 is TGTGCCAGCACGTACTCCATGGCAGGAACAGGGGAAGGCTACACCTTC.

This chain uses TRBV9 with TRBJ2-5, with D possibly being TRBD1 (7 bases). This CDR3 is built from 15 residues. Looked up from germline, CDR1 is SGDLS and CDR2 is YYNGEE. The V gene lost 3 bases and the J gene lost 1 base, with 13 bases spanning the gap. The chain's CDR3 is CASSGAGGIQETQYF. The CDR3 DNA reads TGTGCCAGCAGCGGAGCAGGGGGGATCCAAGAGACCCAGTACTTC.

This clone was seen a handful of times. This sequence joins TRBV7-9 and TRBJ1-3, with 8 bases aligning to TRBD1. Germline V gene data show CDR1 as SEHNR and CDR2 as FQNEAQ (reference sequence). V lost 4 bases to trimming and J lost 0 bases; unmatched junction nucleotides: 5. The CDR3 has 16 amino acids. The CDR3 nucleotides read TGTGCCAGCAGCTCCGGACAGGGAAACTCTGGAAACACCATATATTTT. It codes for CASSSGQGNSGNTIYF.

This clone was counted between two and nine times. CDR3 loop: CASSWPGDKNTEAFF. DNA for the CDR3: TGTGCCAGCAGTTGGCCAGGGGATAAGAACACTGAAGCTTTCTTT. The V call is TRBV28, the J call TRBJ1-1; a possible D gene is TRBD1 (6 bases). The V and J ends lost 4 bases and 1 base respectively, with 13 bases between them. The CDR3 totals 15 residues. CDR1 is MDHEN and CDR2 is SYDVKM in the germline V gene. The full variable domain, rest sourced from reference TRBV28 and TRBJ1-1, is DVKVTQSSRYLVKRTGEKVFLECVQDMDHENMFWYRQDPGLGLRLIYFSYDVKMKEKGDIPEGYSVSREKKERFSLILESASTNQTSMYLCASSWPGDKNTEAFFGQGTRLTVV.

This chain connects TRBV9 to TRBJ2-1; perhaps TRBD1 as D (5 bases). This CDR3 region has 15 residues. The germline V gene has CDR1 SGDLS and CDR2 YYNGEE. V was shortened by 6 bases and J by 0 bases, with 13 bases between the two germline ends. DNA of the CDR3: TGTGCCAGCATGGCTGGGGCTGGCTCCTACAATGAGCAGTTCTTC. Protein: CASMAGAGSYNEQFF.

CDR3 protein: CASSLGWSGGSDSPLHF. The CDR3 coding sequence is TGTGCCAGCAGCTTAGGCTGGTCAGGGGGCTCGGATTCACCCCTCCACTTT. V is TRBV5-6 and J is TRBJ1-6; 8 positions match TRBD1. V gave up 2 bases and J gave up 8 bases; unmatched junction bases: 12. Looked up from germline, CDR1 is SGHDT and CDR2 is YYEEEE. The CDR3 sequence is 17 residues long.

V is TRBV7-3 and J is TRBJ2-1; the D gene is possibly TRBD1 (5 bases). Looked up from germline, CDR1 is SGHTA and CDR2 is FQGTGA. The CDR3 is made up of 14 amino acids. Trimming left V 5 bases short and J 6 bases short, with 14 bases between. The CDR3 protein is CASSPGQGSNEQFF. The CDR3 region has the DNA TGTGCCAGCAGCCCAGGCCAGGGATCCAATGAGCAGTTCTTC.

This clone has just one count. The chain couples TRBV5-1 to TRBJ1-2, with a weak D call TRBD1 (6 bases). The CDR3 totals 16 residues. CDR1 is SGHRS and CDR2 is YFSETQ in the germline V gene. Trimming took 4 bases from V and 6 from J, leaving 22 bases between them. The CDR3 nucleotides read TGCGCCAGCAGCCATGACATTGGGGGCGTGAGGGATGGCTACACCTTC. Translation gives CASSHDIGGVRDGYTF.

V and J are TRBV21-1 and TRBJ2-2; the D call in the table, TRBD2, was not verified against the DNA. TRBV21-1 is given as a pseudogene. This CDR3 comprises 17 residues. The CDR3 is CASSKVGCGMNTGELFF. CDR3 DNA sequence: TGTGCCAGCAGCAAAGTAGGTTGCGGGATGAACACCGGGGAGCTGTTTTTT.

The chain carries TRBV18 and TRBJ2-7; 8 bases match TRBD2. Germline loops: CDR1 KGHSH, CDR2 LQKENI. The CDR3 sequence is 15 residues long. After removal of 2 bases from V and 2 bases from J, the junction contained 5 bases not matched to a gene. The CDR3 DNA is TGTGCCAGCTCACCATCCGGGGGGGCCACCTACGAGCAGTACTTC. Protein product: CASSPSGGATYEQYF.

This clone came up a few times. The genes are TRBV27 and TRBJ1-1, with D maybe TRBD1 (6 bases). Trimming shortened V by 5 bases and J by 4 bases, and 17 bases separated the two germline ends. The CDR3 is 15 amino acids. CDR1 is MNHEY and CDR2 is SMNVEV in the germline V gene (reference sequence). As DNA, the CDR3 is TGTGCCAGCAGTCTCAGGGGCCCGGTTGGCACTGAAGCTTTCTTT. Its translation: CASSLRGPVGTEAFF.

CDR3 sequence: CASSRGQMNTEAFF. The CDR3 coding sequence is TGTGCCAGCAGTAGGGGCCAGATGAACACTGAAGCTTTCTTT. The rearrangement joins TRBV28 to TRBJ1-1, with a weak D call TRBD1 (5 bases). Deletions cut 5 bases from V and 0 bases from J, with 10 bases between. CDR3 length equals 14 residues. Germline CDR1 MDHEN, CDR2 SYDVKM. Full variable domain (missing parts from reference TRBV28 and TRBJ1-1): DVKVTQSSRYLVKRTGEKVFLECVQDMDHENMFWYRQDPGLGLRLIYFSYDVKMKEKGDIPEGYSVSREKKERFSLILESASTNQTSMYLCASSRGQMNTEAFFGQGTRLTVV.

This chain joins TRBV28 and TRBJ1-1, with unresolved D. CDR1 MDHEN and CDR2 SYDVKM come from the germline V gene. V shed 5 bases and J shed 3 bases, with 13 bases lying between them. This CDR3 contains 14 residues. DNA of the CDR3: TGTGCCAGCAGTCCAAGGAGTATCCACACTGAAGCTTTCTTT. Translated, it gives CASSPRSIHTEAFF.

The chain recombines TRBV28 with TRBJ1-4; TRBD1 matches 7 bases. The CDR3 has 16 amino acids. V lost 6 bases, J lost 3 bases, and 10 bases stayed unmatched. The germline gives CDR1 MDHEN, CDR2 SYDVKM. CDR3 region: CASSTTGAQANEKLFF. DNA of the CDR3: TGTGCCAGCAGCACCACAGGGGCGCAGGCTAATGAAAAACTGTTTTTT.

This sequence joins TRBV5-6 and TRBJ2-1; 8 nucleotides line up with TRBD1. Germline values: CDR1 SGHDT, CDR2 YYEEEE. With V trimmed by 3 bases and J by 7 bases, 6 bases remained unmatched. CDR3 length equals 14 residues. The CDR3 spells CASSSLDRENEQFF. The CDR3 nucleotides are TGTGCCAGCAGCTCCTTGGACAGGGAGAATGAGCAGTTCTTC.

The rearrangement joins TRBV25-1 to TRBJ1-1; possibly TRBD1 for D (5 bases). The CDR3 sequence is 14 residues long. Looked up from germline, CDR1 is MGHDK and CDR2 is SYGVNS. The V and J ends lost 3 bases and 5 bases respectively, with 13 bases between them. The CDR3 protein is CASSDLQAHTEAFF. For the CDR3, the DNA is TGTGCCAGCAGTGACTTACAGGCTCATACTGAAGCTTTCTTT. The entire variable domain, with the rest obtained from reference TRBV25-1 and TRBJ1-1, is as follows: EADIYQTPRYLVIGTGKKITLECSQTMGHDKMYWYQQDPGMELHLIHYSYGVNSTEKGDLSSESTVSRIRTEHFPLTLESARPSHTSQYLCASSDLQAHTEAFFGQGTRLTVV.

The chain recombines TRBV7-9 with TRBJ1-1; tentative D call: TRBD1 (6 bases). The CDR3 contains 13 residues. Per germline, CDR1 SEHNR and CDR2 FQNEAQ (reference sequence). Trimming took off 3 bases at V and 7 bases at J, with 12 bases between the two ends. CDR3 bases: TGTGCCAGCAGCTTGCCAGGGGCAATTGAAGCTTTCTTT. This translates into CASSLPGAIEAFF.

V gene TRBV6-5 combines with J gene TRBJ1-1; D gene uncertain. From germline, CDR1 is MNHEY and CDR2 SVGAGI. V shed 7 bases and J shed 3 bases, with 12 bases lying between them. This CDR3 has 13 amino acids. CDR3: CASNREWDTEAFF. Here the CDR3 DNA reads TGTGCCAGCAACCGGGAATGGGACACTGAAGCTTTCTTT.

This chain connects TRBV7-9 to TRBJ1-6; no definite D call. Germline CDR1 SEHNR, CDR2 FQNEAQ (reference sequence). This CDR3 has 14 residues. Trimming took 10 bases from V and 3 from J, leaving 13 bases between them. Here the CDR3 DNA reads TGTGCCACTTTGGTAGAGGGCTATAATTCACCCCTCCACTTT. This codes for CATLVEGYNSPLHF.

The J gene is TRBJ2-1, the V gene TRBV7-2; D is perhaps TRBD2 (5 bases). Germline values: CDR1 SGHTA, CDR2 FQGNSA. V was pared by 5 bases and J by 4 bases, with 15 bases between. This CDR3 has 15 amino acids. The CDR3 DNA is TGTGCCAGCAGCCCCGCCCTGGCGGGTTACAATGAGCAGTTCTTC. As protein: CASSPALAGYNEQFF.

The V gene is TRBV5-1, the J gene TRBJ1-1; D unclear. The CDR3 is 14 amino acids. V was shortened by 0 bases and J by 7 bases, with 13 bases between the two germline ends. Germline assignment: CDR1 SGHRS and CDR2 YFSETQ. CDR3 sequence: CASSLAGGSGEAFF. CDR3 DNA sequence: TGCGCCAGCAGCTTGGCGGGCGGGTCGGGTGAAGCTTTCTTT.

The chain combines TRBV27 with TRBJ2-3; no definite D call. V was shortened by 0 bases and J by 0 bases, with 4 bases between the two germline ends. The CDR3 is 14 residues long. Looked up from germline, CDR1 is MNHEY and CDR2 is SMNVEV (reference sequence). CDR3 region: CASSLSASTDTQYF. The CDR3 nucleotides read TGTGCCAGCAGTTTATCGGCTAGCACAGATACGCAGTATTTT.

The V and J genes are TRBV4-1 and TRBJ1-1, with D possibly TRBD1 on 5 matching bases. Germline V CDR1 and CDR2: MGHRA, YSYEKL. There are 15 residues in the CDR3. V gave up 3 bases and J gave up 0 bases, with 11 bases separating them. The CDR3 region has the DNA TGCGCCAGCAGCCAGGAGGGGTCCCTGAACACTGAAGCTTTCTTT. Translation gives CASSQEGSLNTEAFF.